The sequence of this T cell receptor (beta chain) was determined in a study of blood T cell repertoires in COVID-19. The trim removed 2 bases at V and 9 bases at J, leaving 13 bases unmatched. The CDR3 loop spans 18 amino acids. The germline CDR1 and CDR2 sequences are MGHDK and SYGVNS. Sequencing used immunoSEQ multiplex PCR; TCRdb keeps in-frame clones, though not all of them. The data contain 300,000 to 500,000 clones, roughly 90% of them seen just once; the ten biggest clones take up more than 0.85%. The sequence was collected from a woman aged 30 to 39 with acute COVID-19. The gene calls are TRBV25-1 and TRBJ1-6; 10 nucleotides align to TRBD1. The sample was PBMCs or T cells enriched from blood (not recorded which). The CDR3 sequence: CASSEELGGQGYGSPLHF. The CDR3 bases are TGTGCCAGCAGTGAAGAACTTGGGGGACAGGGGTATGGTTCACCCCTCCACTTT.